A selection of T cell receptor beta chains follows, all from one sample in a study of blood T cell repertoires in COVID-19. TCRdb's copy holds only in-frame clones and misses some; the assay was immunoSEQ multiplex PCR. This sample carries 150,000 to 250,000 clones, approximately 84% of them seen once, and the ten largest clones take about 6.9%. The sequenced sample was peripheral blood. These TCRs come from a human donor with acute or convalescent COVID-19. The donor label of this sample is uncertain. Both conserved end residues are trimmed from each CDR3.

J	length	V	CDR3
TRBJ2-3	12	TRBV11-2	ASSPRLNTDTQY
TRBJ2-5	11	TRBV9	ASSVGLRETQY
TRBJ1-2	11	TRBV12-3/TRBV12-4	ASSLGTGYGYT
TRBJ1-2	12	TRBV28	ASSFREGGYGYT
TRBJ1-2	12	TRBV28	ASSTEQTNYGYT
TRBJ1-1	15	TRBV7-9	ASRPSSGQGAGTEAF
TRBJ1-2	14	TRBV7-9	ASSLFGQGSNYGYT
TRBJ2-1	13	TRBV9	ASPTRGASYNEQF
TRBJ1-6	13	TRBV28	ASSLGGKDNSPLH
TRBJ2-3	14	TRBV7-9	ASSLTGTGDTDTQY
TRBJ2-2	14	TRBV30	AWSVIRDRGTGELF
TRBJ2-7	17	TRBV3-1/TRBV3-2	ASSPEGLAGVLTSYEQY
TRBJ2-3	12	TRBV30	AWSPPDYLDTQY
TRBJ1-6	15	TRBV19	ASSIVGDSMNNSPLH
TRBJ1-4	13	TRBV7-9	ASSSPDRGDEKLF
TRBJ2-1	14	TRBV28	ASSPSGTVVYNEQF
TRBJ2-5	11	TRBV3-1/TRBV3-2	ASSQLHQETQY
TRBJ2-1	12	TRBV11-2	ASSLSRAYNEQF
TRBJ2-3	15	TRBV30	AWSPPGGTLTRDTQY
TRBJ1-3	12	TRBV18	ASSGDRARNTIY
TRBJ2-1	10	TRBV19	ASGRTYNEQF
TRBJ1-6	11	TRBV10-3	AIRGTGGSPLH
TRBJ1-5	13	TRBV19	ASSIGLQGYQPQH
TRBJ1-2	12	TRBV6-5	ASIRTGQEYGYT
TRBJ2-5	12	TRBV3-1/TRBV3-2	ASSARTGTGTQY
TRBJ2-2	14	TRBV5-6	ASSPLLAGDTGELF
TRBJ1-1	12	TRBV6-4	ASSASPGNTEAF
TRBJ2-7	12	TRBV11-1	ASSLVGLHYEQY
TRBJ1-4	14	TRBV6-2/TRBV6-3	ASSPDSRREREKLF
TRBJ2-7	11	TRBV7-9	ASQTSGSYEQY
TRBJ1-5	13	TRBV5-1	ASSLAVQAPGSQH
TRBJ1-1	15	TRBV19	ASSIELQWNIGTEAF
TRBJ1-2	10	TRBV28	ASSPLLGGYT
TRBJ2-1	12	TRBV6-5	ASSSSGGYNEQF
TRBJ1-2	14	TRBV10-2	ASSPGTGGVGYGYT
TRBJ1-3	12	TRBV5-6	ASSDSYSGNTIY
TRBJ1-1	13	TRBV10-3	AISPTGTGAGEAF
TRBJ2-4	17	TRBV5-6	ASSLALAGGPLSKNIQY
TRBJ2-7	12	TRBV19	ASSAGFDGYEQY
TRBJ1-5	11	TRBV30	AWGALGNQPQH
TRBJ2-3	11	TRBV6-4	ASSLGGTDTQY